Below are 32 T cell receptor beta chains sequenced from a single sample in a study of blood T cell repertoires in COVID-19. The data were produced by immunoSEQ multiplex PCR, yet TCRdb's version contains in-frame clones alone and is incomplete. The profile shows some 320,000 clones, 90% to 95% of them singletons. Material for sequencing was PBMCs or T cells enriched from blood (not recorded which). These receptors were taken from a woman under 40 who had been exposed to COVID-19.

J is TRBJ1-1 and V is TRBV19; no firm D call. Looked up from germline, CDR1 is LNHDA and CDR2 is SQIVND (reference sequence). V lost 0 bases and J lost 1, with 12 bases in between. This CDR3 is 16 amino acids long. The CDR3 sequence: CASSIDLEGWNTEAFF. DNA for the CDR3: TGTGCCAGTAGTATAGATCTCGAGGGATGGAACACTGAAGCTTTCTTT.

This clone was seen a single time. V usage is TRBV7-8 and J usage is TRBJ1-2; the match to TRBD1 covers 9 bases. From germline, CDR1 is SGHVS and CDR2 FQNEAQ. The V gene end was trimmed by 0 bases and the J gene end by 4 bases; junction bases not matched to a gene: 6. The CDR3 has 16 amino acids. As DNA, the CDR3 is TGTGCCAGCAGCTTAGCCCCCGGGACAGGGTTCTATGGCTACACCTTC. Translation: CASSLAPGTGFYGYTF.

This chain joins TRBV25-1 and TRBJ1-1; D may be TRBD1 (5 bases). The V gene's germline CDR1 is MGHDK and CDR2 SYGVNS. V was trimmed by 6 bases and J by 4 bases, leaving 15 bases between them. This CDR3 has 14 amino acids. CDR3 nucleotides: TGTGCCAGCAGAGTGGGGGGATGGGGCACTGAAGCTTTCTTT. Protein sequence: CASRVGGWGTEAFF.

The CDR3 region is CASSLVPSGGAINEQFF. CDR3 in DNA: TGTGCCAGCAGCTTAGTTCCTAGCGGGGGGGCTATTAATGAGCAGTTCTTC. V is TRBV7-2 and J is TRBJ2-1; 12 bases are shared with TRBD2. This CDR3 has 17 amino acids. Per the germline V gene, CDR1 is SGHTA and CDR2 is FQGNSA. The J segment lost 7 bases and the V segment lost 1 base, leaving 8 bases of the junction unmatched.

The rearrangement joins TRBV6-2 or TRBV6-3 to TRBJ2-7; D is uncertain. CDR1 is MNHEY and CDR2 is SVGEGT in the germline V gene. The CDR3 is 14 residues long. Trimming cost V 2 bases and J 0 bases, with 8 bases left between them. CDR3 nucleotides: TGTGCCAGCAGTTACAGCGTCTACTCCTACGAGCAGTACTTC. This translates into CASSYSVYSYEQYF.

V and J are TRBV20-1 and TRBJ2-3, with 7 positions matching TRBD2. The CDR3 extends over 14 amino acids. CDR1 is DFQATT, CDR2 SNEGSKA, per germline (reference sequence). Trimming at V came to 3 bases and at J to 0 bases, leaving 3 bases not matched to a gene. This CDR3 reads CSASGRGSTDTQYF. The CDR3 region has the DNA TGCAGTGCTAGTGGGCGGGGGAGCACAGATACGCAGTATTTT.

This chain joins TRBV15 and TRBJ1-3, with 8 bases that match TRBD1. Germline-derived CDR1 and CDR2 are LNHNV and YYDKDF (reference sequence). Trimming took 0 bases from V and 1 from J; bases not matched to a gene: 11. This CDR3 region has 19 residues. CDR3 loop: CATSRDSRDRSHSGNTIYF. The DNA for the CDR3 is TGTGCCACCAGCAGAGACTCACGGGACAGGTCTCATTCTGGAAACACCATATATTTT. The variable domain in full, completed from reference TRBV15 and TRBJ1-3, reads DAMVIQNPRYQVTQFGKPVTLSCSQTLNHNVMYWYQQKSSQAPKLLFHYYDKDFNNEADTPDNFQSRRPNTSFCFLDIRSPGLGDTAMYLCATSRDSRDRSHSGNTIYFGEGSWLTVV.

This clone was observed once. This chain uses TRBV5-4 with TRBJ1-2, with a possible D match to TRBD1 (5 bases). CDR3 size: 15 residues. V was shortened by 4 bases and J by 6 bases, with 19 bases between the two germline ends. Looked up from germline, CDR1 is SGHNT and CDR2 is YYREEE (reference sequence). The CDR3 DNA reads TGTGCCAGCAGCGATCCCGCGGGGGGGGAGCATGGCTACACCTTC. The encoded protein is CASSDPAGGEHGYTF.

J is TRBJ1-2 and V is TRBV2; D gene ambiguous. In germline, CDR1 is SNHLY, CDR2 FYNNEI. This CDR3 contains 14 residues. V was cut by 4 bases and J by 2 bases, with 11 bases left in between. The CDR3 loop reads CASSGQTPNYGYTF. The CDR3 DNA reads TGTGCCAGCAGTGGTCAGACACCGAACTATGGCTACACCTTC.

The rearrangement joins TRBV4-1 to TRBJ1-4, with 9 bases lining up with TRBD1. The V segment lost 4 bases and the J segment 7 bases; nucleotides outside the gene matches: 4. Per the germline V gene, CDR1 is MGHRA and CDR2 is YSYEKL. This CDR3 is 14 amino acids long. This chain's CDR3 is CASSRGTGREKLFF. The CDR3 bases are TGCGCCAGCAGCCGTGGGACAGGGCGTGAAAAACTGTTTTTT.

The chain joins TRBV7-2 to TRBJ2-5; 7 bases agree with TRBD1. Germline assignment: CDR1 SGHTA and CDR2 FQGNSA. J was trimmed by 5 bases and V by 4 bases; bases with no gene match: 7. The CDR3 is 14 residues long. In DNA, the CDR3 is TGTGCCAGCAGCTGGAACAGGGGCGCGGAGACCCAGTACTTC. This sequence encodes CASSWNRGAETQYF.

The V gene is TRBV7-6, the J gene TRBJ1-6; maybe TRBD1 (5 bases). CDR1 is SGHVS and CDR2 is FNYEAQ in the germline V gene. V was pared by 4 bases and J by 2 bases, with 9 bases between. The length of the CDR3 is 15 residues. The CDR3 loop reads CASSSAGTYNSPLHF. The CDR3 region has the DNA TGTGCCAGCAGCTCCGCAGGGACCTATAATTCACCCCTCCACTTT.

V is TRBV7-2 and J is TRBJ2-7; 8 bases map to TRBD2. Germline values: CDR1 SGHTA, CDR2 FQGNSA. V was clipped by 0 bases and J by 3 bases; unmatched bases: 10. This CDR3 has 17 residues. The CDR3 region has the DNA TGTGCCAGCAGCTTAGCACCACTAGCGGAATATGGCTACGAGCAGTACTTC. It is translated as CASSLAPLAEYGYEQYF.

The rearrangement uses TRBV7-9 and TRBJ1-1; D not certain. CDR1 and CDR2 from the germline V gene are SEHNR and FQNEAQ (reference sequence). CDR3 length: 14 residues. V was pared by 1 base and J by 1 base, with 7 bases between. In DNA form, the CDR3 reads TGTGCCAGCAGCTTAGGGGCAGCGAACACTGAAGCTTTCTTT. Translated, it gives CASSLGAANTEAFF.

The V call is TRBV6-5, the J call TRBJ1-5, with D possibly matching TRBD1 (5 bases). The germline gives CDR1 MNHEY, CDR2 SVGAGI. The CDR3 is 13 residues long. V was pared by 8 bases and J by 5 bases, with 13 bases between. The CDR3 loop is CASAPQTDQPQHF. CDR3 DNA sequence: TGTGCCAGCGCCCCACAGACAGATCAGCCCCAGCATTTT.

This chain links TRBV5-6 with TRBJ1-3; D remains ambiguous. CDR3 size: 16 residues. Trimming took off 1 base at V and 0 bases at J, with 11 bases between the two ends. The germline V gene encodes CDR1 SGHDT and CDR2 YYEEEE. The CDR3 is CASSLFGGNSGNTIYF. The CDR3 DNA follows: TGTGCCAGCAGCTTGTTCGGCGGAAACTCTGGAAACACCATATATTTT. Full variable domain (remainder filled in from reference TRBV5-6 and TRBJ1-3): DAGVTQSPTHLIKTRGQQVTLRCSPKSGHDTVSWYQQALGQGPQFIFQYYEEEERQRGNFPDRFSGHQFPNYSSELNVNALLLGDSALYLCASSLFGGNSGNTIYFGEGSWLTVV.

V is TRBV27 and J is TRBJ1-2, with TRBD1 identical over 7 bases. The CDR3 contains 16 residues. Germline loops: CDR1 MNHEY, CDR2 SMNVEV (reference sequence). J lost 4 bases, V lost 2 bases, and 10 bases had no gene match. CDR3 nucleotide sequence: TGTGCCAGCAGTTTAGTCGCAGGGGGTCAGGTCTATGGCTACACCTTC. Translated, it gives CASSLVAGGQVYGYTF.

The chain is built from TRBV4-1 and TRBJ2-4; perhaps TRBD1 as D (5 bases). The V end was cut by 2 bases, the J end by 6 bases, with 11 bases between. This CDR3 has 14 amino acids. The germline gives CDR1 MGHRA, CDR2 YSYEKL. The CDR3 DNA sequence: TGCGCCAGCAGCCAACAGCAGGGTACAAACATTCAGTACTTC. This encodes CASSQQQGTNIQYF.

The chain recombines TRBV7-9 with TRBJ1-1, with D possibly being TRBD1 (6 bases). The CDR3 length is 12 residues. V was trimmed by 3 bases and J by 8 bases, leaving 10 bases between them. CDR1 and CDR2 (germline): SEHNR, FQNEAQ (reference sequence). The CDR3 nucleotides are TGTGCCAGCAGCTTTACAGGGATCGAAGCTTTCTTT. This translates into CASSFTGIEAFF.

The V and J genes are TRBV19 and TRBJ1-1; 10 nucleotides align to TRBD1. Germline V gene sequence: CDR1 LNHDA, CDR2 SQIVND (reference sequence). The CDR3 is 20 amino acids. Trimming removed 4 bases from V and 3 bases from J; junction bases left unmatched: 20. CDR3 sequence: CASSRLGQGGPPRDDTEAFF. CDR3 coding DNA: TGTGCCAGTAGTAGGCTCGGACAGGGGGGACCTCCTCGGGACGACACTGAAGCTTTCTTT.

The chain couples TRBV19 to TRBJ1-2, with a tentative D call TRBD1 (6 bases). The V and J ends lost 5 bases and 13 bases respectively, with 23 bases between them. From germline, CDR1 is LNHDA and CDR2 SQIVND (reference sequence). The CDR3 consists of 14 residues. CDR3 sequence reads: CASSENLGRGRITF. In DNA, the CDR3 is TGTGCCAGTAGTGAAAACCTCGGCAGGGGACGTATCACCTTC.

The table lists this clone with a count of one. This chain links TRBV27 with TRBJ2-7, with D possibly being TRBD2 (6 bases). The length of the CDR3 is 16 residues. Germline V CDR1 and CDR2: MNHEY, SMNVEV (reference sequence). Deletions cut 0 bases from V and 3 bases from J, with 15 bases between. The CDR3 sequence is CASSLSALAALYEQYF. The CDR3 DNA is TGTGCCAGCAGTTTATCGGCACTAGCTGCTCTCTACGAGCAGTACTTC.

This chain joins TRBV18 and TRBJ2-3, with TRBD2 identical over 7 bases. V trimming: 2 bases; J trimming: 2 bases; junction bases outside the gene matches: 7. The germline V gene encodes CDR1 KGHSH and CDR2 LQKENI. The CDR3 contains 16 residues. The CDR3 DNA sequence: TGTGCCAGCTCACCAAGGGCTAGCGGAATCACAGATACGCAGTATTTT. Translated, it gives CASSPRASGITDTQYF.

The CDR3 DNA reads TGTGCCACCAGTGATGGGGCATTAGAGACCCAGTACTTC. It is translated as CATSDGALETQYF. The chain employs TRBV24-1 and TRBJ2-5, with a possible D match to TRBD1 (5 bases). Looked up from germline, CDR1 is KGHDR and CDR2 is SFDVKD. CDR3 length: 13 residues. Trimming removed 3 bases from V and 4 bases from J, with 8 bases in between.

This clone came up a few times. The V gene is TRBV14, the J gene TRBJ1-2; 10 bases are shared with TRBD1. The J segment lost 4 bases and the V segment lost 1 base, leaving 0 bases of the junction unmatched. Germline loops: CDR1 SGHDN, CDR2 FVKESK. CDR3 size: 14 residues. The CDR3 sequence is CASSQGQGAYGYTF. CDR3 sequence (DNA): TGTGCCAGCAGCCAAGGACAGGGGGCCTATGGCTACACCTTC.

The J gene is TRBJ1-4, the V gene TRBV7-6; possibly TRBD1 for D (6 bases). This CDR3 comprises 15 residues. Per germline, CDR1 SGHVS and CDR2 FNYEAQ. V was clipped by 5 bases and J by 8 bases, with 18 bases between them. CDR3 region: CASSVQGRYGEKLFF. The CDR3 bases are TGTGCCAGCAGCGTACAGGGCCGATATGGGGAAAAACTGTTTTTT.

The rearrangement joins TRBV14 to TRBJ1-5, with 7 bases aligning to TRBD1. In germline, CDR1 is SGHDN, CDR2 FVKESK. V dropped 4 bases and J dropped 1; count of bases not matched to a gene: 1. CDR3 length: 14 amino acids. CDR3 DNA sequence: TGTGCCAGCAGCCTCAGGGGGAGCAATCAGCCCCAGCATTTT. Translation gives CASSLRGSNQPQHF.

The chain uses TRBV3-1 (or the pseudogene TRBV3-2) and TRBJ1-2, with D unclear. Trimming took off 3 bases at V and 4 bases at J, with 12 bases between the two ends. The CDR3 runs to 14 residues. The germline V gene encodes CDR1 LGHDT and CDR2 YNNKEL (reference sequence). CDR3 DNA: TGTGCCAGCAGCCAGGGAGGGAAGGGCTATGGCTACACCTTC. This translates into CASSQGGKGYGYTF.

The chain carries TRBV29-1 and TRBJ2-2, with D tentatively TRBD1 (6 bases). V lost 3 bases and J 4 bases, leaving 15 bases between the germline ends. Germline CDR1 is SQVTM and CDR2 is ANQGSEA. The CDR3 covers 15 residues. CDR3 sequence reads: CSVDGGQIFTGELFF. In DNA form, the CDR3 reads TGCAGCGTTGACGGTGGACAGATATTCACCGGGGAGCTGTTTTTT.

The V call is TRBV6-1, the J call TRBJ1-1, with TRBD1 as a possible D gene (5 bases). The CDR3 loop spans 15 amino acids. Germline V gives CDR1 MNHNS, CDR2 SASEGT. Trimming left V 3 bases short and J 5 bases short, with 16 bases between. In DNA form, the CDR3 reads TGTGCCAGCAGTGAGGTTCATTCGGGGGTGACTGAAGCTTTCTTT. It encodes CASSEVHSGVTEAFF.

The V call is TRBV11-2, the J call TRBJ1-2; the match to TRBD1 covers 7 bases. V dropped 5 bases and J dropped 4; count of bases not matched to a gene: 7. The V gene's germline CDR1 is SGHAT and CDR2 FQNNGV. The CDR3 spans 14 residues. The CDR3 loop is CASSANTGAYGYTF. The CDR3 DNA reads as TGTGCCAGCAGCGCCAATACAGGGGCCTATGGCTACACCTTC. Using reference TRBV11-2 and TRBJ1-2 for the parts outside the CDR3, the full variable domain is EAGVAQSPRYKIIEKRQSVAFWCNPISGHATLYWYQQILGQGPKLLIQFQNNGVVDDSQLPKDRFSAERLKGVDSTLKIQPAKLEDSAVYLCASSANTGAYGYTFGSGTRLTVV.

V and J are TRBV5-4 and TRBJ2-5; D not resolved. The germline gives CDR1 SGHNT, CDR2 YYREEE (reference sequence). V gave up 0 bases and J gave up 2 bases, with 5 bases separating them. The CDR3 extends over 13 amino acids. CDR3 amino acids: CASSLGSQETQYF. CDR3 DNA: TGTGCCAGCAGCTTGGGTAGTCAAGAGACCCAGTACTTC. Looking up the rest from reference TRBV5-4 and TRBJ2-5 gives the full variable domain: ETGVTQSPTHLIKTRGQQVTLRCSSQSGHNTVSWYQQALGQGPQFIFQYYREEENGRGNFPPRFSGLQFPNYSSELNVNALELDDSALYLCASSLGSQETQYFGPGTRLLVL.